This T cell receptor (beta chain) was found in a study of cytomegalovirus exposure and HLA in healthy donors. A remark on this clone: Its antigen is unknown.

This CDR3 is built from 16 residues. Germline CDR1 reads SGDLS; CDR2 reads YYNGEE. The V gene end was trimmed by 0 bases and the J gene end by 4 bases; junction bases not matched to a gene: 6. A multiplex PCR was run with 60 Vbeta primers and 13 Jbeta primers. Libraries were prepared by immunoSEQ multiplex PCR; TCRdb keeps only in-frame clonotypes and omits some of them. The sample holds under 130,000 clones. Whole-study findings and limits: V- and J-gene trimming of TCR beta was linked (in a later analysis) to a missense DCLRE1C variant. A later analysis associated roughly 15,000 TCR beta sequences with HLA alleles at a 0.05 false discovery rate. A later analysis by the authors found several of the most significant clusters apparently linked to common viral pathogens.

The chain recombines TRBV9 with TRBJ2-3; 9 bases align to TRBD1. The TCR sequence derives from a man in his fifties in good health and CMV-seronegative. The sequencing input was PBMCs. For the CDR3, the DNA is TGTGCCAGCAGCGTAGATTTAGGACAGGGGTCAGATACGCAGTATTTT. Its protein is CASSVDLGQGSDTQYF.